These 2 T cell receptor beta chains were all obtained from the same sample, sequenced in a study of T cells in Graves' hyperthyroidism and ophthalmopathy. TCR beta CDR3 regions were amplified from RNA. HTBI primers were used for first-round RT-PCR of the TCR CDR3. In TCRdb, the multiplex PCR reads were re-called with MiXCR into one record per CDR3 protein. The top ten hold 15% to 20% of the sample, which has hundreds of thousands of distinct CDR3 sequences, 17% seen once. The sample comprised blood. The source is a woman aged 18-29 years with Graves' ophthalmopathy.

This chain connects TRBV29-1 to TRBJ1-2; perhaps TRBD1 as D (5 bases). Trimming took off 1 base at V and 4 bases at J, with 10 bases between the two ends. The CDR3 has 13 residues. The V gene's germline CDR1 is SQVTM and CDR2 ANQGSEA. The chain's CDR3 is CSVEAGGSYGYTF. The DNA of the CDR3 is TGCAGCGTTGAAGCTGGGGGTAGCTATGGCTACACCTTC.

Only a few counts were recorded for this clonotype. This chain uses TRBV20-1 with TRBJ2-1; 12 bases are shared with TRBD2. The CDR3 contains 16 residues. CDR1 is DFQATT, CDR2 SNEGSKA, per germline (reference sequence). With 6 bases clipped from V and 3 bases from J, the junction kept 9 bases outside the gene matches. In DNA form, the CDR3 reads TGCAGTGCAGTATCTCTAGCGGGAGGGTTCTACAATGAGCAGTTCTTC. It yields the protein CSAVSLAGGFYNEQFF.